This record covers a single T cell receptor beta chain. This sample was taken from a study of blood T cell repertoires in COVID-19. Study background: The origin of the acute and convalescent COVID-19 samples was the United States, Italy and Spain. Sample material is recorded as cDNA or gDNA derived from T cells, B-cell-depleted T cells, or PBMCs.

As handled by the study authors: The authors estimated nucleated cell counts from reference gene primer amplification. The assay was immunoSEQ multiplex PCR, and TCRdb's table has in-frame clones only and misses some. V and J calls and clone size are copied from that table; D and trimming were computed from the DNA. The table shows approximately 180,000 clones, with roughly 87% occurring only once. CDR1 MNHEY and CDR2 SVGAGI come from the germline V gene. Unmatched junction bases numbered 5, after V lost 6 bases and J lost 0 bases. The CDR3 is 14 residues long. Material for sequencing was peripheral blood. V and J are TRBV6-5 and TRBJ2-7, with TRBD1 matching over 7 bases. This sequence originates from a man aged 55 to 70 with active or convalescent COVID-19. The CDR3 loop is CASSPGQFSYEQYF. CDR3 coding DNA: TGTGCCAGCAGCCCGGGACAGTTCTCCTACGAGCAGTACTTC.